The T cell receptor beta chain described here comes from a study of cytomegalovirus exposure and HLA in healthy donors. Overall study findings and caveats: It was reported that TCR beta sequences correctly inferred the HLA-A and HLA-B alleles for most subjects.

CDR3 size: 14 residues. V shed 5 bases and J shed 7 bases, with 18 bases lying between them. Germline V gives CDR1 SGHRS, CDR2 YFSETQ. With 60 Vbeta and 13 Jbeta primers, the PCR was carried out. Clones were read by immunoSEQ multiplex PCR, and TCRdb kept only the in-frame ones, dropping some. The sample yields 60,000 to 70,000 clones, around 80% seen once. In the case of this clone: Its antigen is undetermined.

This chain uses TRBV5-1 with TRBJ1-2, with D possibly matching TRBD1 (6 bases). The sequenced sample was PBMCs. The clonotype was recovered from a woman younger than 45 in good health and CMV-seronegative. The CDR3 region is CASSLGQGHGGYTF. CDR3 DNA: TGCGCCAGCAGTCTTGGTCAGGGGCACGGTGGCTACACCTTC.